The 22 T cell receptor beta chains reported below all come from one sample, sequenced in a study of preoperative IRX-2 immunotherapy in early breast cancer. Treatment meaning: preoperative locoregional IRX-2 cytokine immunotherapy. Only in-frame clones appear in the TCRdb table, and some are missing; sequencing was by immunoSEQ multiplex PCR. The sample has 30,000 to 35,000 clones; under 85% are singletons. Sequenced material: lymph node tissue, taken from a patient treated with IRX-2 immunotherapy. The origin of the receptors is a human donor with breast cancer.

The V gene is TRBV18, the J gene TRBJ2-1; D tentatively reads TRBD1 or TRBD2 (6 bases each). This CDR3 region has 17 residues. Germline V lookup: CDR1 KGHSH, CDR2 LQKENI. The germline V and J ends were trimmed by 0 bases and 3 bases, with 15 bases remaining between them. The CDR3 loop reads CASSPPMGGSGYNEQFF. As DNA, the CDR3 is TGTGCCAGCTCACCACCGATGGGGGGCAGCGGCTACAATGAGCAGTTCTTC.

This clone turned up a few times. This rearrangement joins TRBV10-3 to TRBJ1-2; a possible D gene is TRBD1 (5 bases). This CDR3 is built from 14 residues. Germline CDR1 is ENHRY and CDR2 is SYGVKD. The germline V and J ends were trimmed by 2 bases and 2 bases, with 9 bases remaining between them. CDR3 sequence: CAISEAGANYGYTF. The CDR3 region has the DNA TGTGCCATCAGTGAGGCCGGGGCCAACTATGGCTACACCTTC.

The rearrangement uses TRBV6-8 and TRBJ2-1; TRBD2 aligns across 13 bases. The CDR3 has 16 amino acids. V lost 6 bases to trimming and J lost 8 bases; unmatched junction nucleotides: 10. Germline lookup yields CDR1 MNHGY and CDR2 SAAAGT. CDR3 DNA sequence: TGTGCCAGCAGCACAGCTCGGACTAGCGGGGGCTATGAGCAGTTCTTC. Amino acids: CASSTARTSGGYEQFF.

This clone was counted a single time. The CDR3 is CASSTPHRGLSTEAFF. CDR3 nucleotide sequence: TGTGCCAGTAGTACCCCCCACAGGGGGCTGTCCACTGAAGCTTTCTTT. This chain links TRBV19 with TRBJ1-1, with 9 positions matching TRBD1. Germline CDR1 is LNHDA and CDR2 is SQIVND (reference sequence). This CDR3 comprises 16 residues. The ends lost 4 bases at V and 4 bases at J; junction bases unmatched: 10.

V and J are TRBV6-8 and TRBJ2-7, with D tentatively TRBD1 or TRBD2 (5 bases each). The CDR3 runs 14 residues. Germline CDR1 MNHGY, CDR2 SAAAGT. Trimming shortened V by 10 bases and J by 4 bases, and 20 bases separated the two germline ends. The CDR3 protein is CAILPQGAPYEQYF. CDR3 DNA: TGTGCCATTTTGCCCCAGGGAGCCCCTTACGAGCAGTACTTC.

The rearrangement joins TRBV30 to TRBJ1-3; D is unclear. The CDR3 covers 17 residues. The V gene's germline CDR1 is GTSNPN and CDR2 SVGIG (reference sequence). V was clipped by 0 bases and J by 0 bases, with 15 bases between them. The CDR3 coding sequence is TGTGCCTGGAGTGTATTGCCCATCCTGAGCTCTGGAAACACCATATATTTT. It yields the protein CAWSVLPILSSGNTIYF.

In its sample, this clone was seen a few times. J is TRBJ1-4 and V is TRBV18; D gene ambiguous. Trimming took 6 bases from V and 8 from J, leaving 13 bases between them. Germline CDR1 is KGHSH and CDR2 is LQKENI. The CDR3 extends over 13 amino acids. This CDR3 reads CASSLSKREKLFF. CDR3 DNA sequence: TGTGCCAGCTCCCTCTCCAAAAGGGAAAAACTGTTTTTT. Based on the CDR3 plus reference TRBV18 and TRBJ1-4, the full variable domain is NAGVMQNPRHLVRRRGQEARLRCSPMKGHSHVYWYRQLPEEGLKFMVYLQKENIIDESGMPKERFSAEFPKEGPSILRIQQVVRGDSAAYFCASSLSKREKLFFGSGTQLSVL.

The chain carries TRBV28 and TRBJ1-5; the D is unclear. The CDR3 runs 12 residues. V was clipped by 5 bases and J by 9 bases, with 11 bases between them. Germline V gene sequence: CDR1 MDHEN, CDR2 SYDVKM. CDR3 in amino acids: CASSLATPPQHF. The CDR3 region has the DNA TGTGCCAGCAGTCTGGCGACTCCGCCCCAGCATTTT.

The chain employs TRBV9 and TRBJ2-3; 8 bases fit TRBD2. There are 15 residues in the CDR3. The V and J ends lost 5 bases and 4 bases, in that order; junction bases with no gene match: 9. CDR1 SGDLS and CDR2 YYNGEE come from the germline V gene. The CDR3 bases are TGTGCCAGCAGTGAAGTTAGCGGGAACCCAGATACGCAGTATTTT. Residues: CASSEVSGNPDTQYF. Using reference TRBV9 and TRBJ2-3 for the parts outside the CDR3, the full variable domain is DSGVTQTPKHLITATGQRVTLRCSPRSGDLSVYWYQQSLDQGLQFLIQYYNGEERAKGNILERFSAQQFPDLHSELNLSSLELGDSALYFCASSEVSGNPDTQYFGPGTRLTVL.

The chain combines TRBV29-1 with TRBJ2-3, with TRBD2 as a possible D gene (6 bases). V was cut by 5 bases and J by 4 bases, with 16 bases left in between. CDR1 and CDR2 from the germline V gene are SQVTM and ANQGSEA. The CDR3 covers 14 residues. Here the CDR3 reads CSVSGDGTPDTQYF. Written as DNA, the CDR3 is TGCAGCGTTAGCGGAGATGGGACTCCAGATACGCAGTATTTT.

This chain links TRBV18 with TRBJ2-2; tentative D call: TRBD2 (5 bases). V lost 2 bases and J lost 4, with 14 bases in between. This CDR3 has 16 amino acids. Germline V gives CDR1 KGHSH, CDR2 LQKENI. The CDR3: CASSPSQARGTGELFF. In nucleotides, the CDR3 is TGTGCCAGCTCACCATCCCAGGCCCGGGGCACCGGGGAGCTGTTTTTT.

The count of this clone is one. The V gene is TRBV1, the J gene TRBJ2-2. TRBV1 is deemed a pseudogene. The CDR3 runs 14 residues. CDR3 region: CASSQVGSTGELFF. The CDR3 region has the DNA TGCGCCAGCAGCCAAGTAGGCAGCACCGGGGAGCTGTTTTTT.

This clone was observed a single time. The genes are TRBV28 and TRBJ2-7; D may be TRBD2 (5 bases). Looked up from germline, CDR1 is MDHEN and CDR2 is SYDVKM. This CDR3 has 18 residues. The germline V and J ends were trimmed by 6 bases and 2 bases, with 26 bases remaining between them. CDR3 sequence reads: CASRFHMTPERVTYEQYF. The CDR3 region has the DNA TGTGCCAGCAGGTTCCATATGACCCCGGAGAGGGTCACCTACGAGCAGTACTTC.

CDR3 residues: CSIRTGPHEQYF. The CDR3 nucleotides read TGCAGCATCAGGACAGGGCCCCACGAGCAGTACTTC. V is TRBV29-1 and J is TRBJ2-7, with 8 bases lining up with TRBD1. After removal of 8 bases from V and 5 bases from J, the junction contained 8 bases not matched to a gene. Germline V lookup: CDR1 SQVTM, CDR2 ANQGSEA. CDR3 length: 12 amino acids.

J is TRBJ1-1 and V is TRBV5-1, with D possibly being TRBD1 (5 bases). Germline CDR1 is SGHRS and CDR2 is YFSETQ. Trimming took off 2 bases at V and 0 bases at J, with 11 bases between the two ends. This CDR3 is 15 amino acids long. The CDR3 region is CASSFRGGMNTEAFF. The CDR3 DNA reads TGCGCCAGCAGCTTCCGCGGGGGAATGAACACTGAAGCTTTCTTT.

Only one count was recorded for this clone. V gene TRBV6-8 combines with J gene TRBJ2-7; possible D gene TRBD1, 5 bases. Germline CDR1 MNHGY, CDR2 SAAAGT. The V and J ends lost 0 bases and 3 bases respectively, with 12 bases between them. The CDR3 is made up of 15 amino acids. In DNA form, the CDR3 reads TGTGCCAGCAGTTACTCTGCAGGGAAAGGCTACGAGCAGTACTTC. Residues: CASSYSAGKGYEQYF.

The V gene is TRBV19, the J gene TRBJ1-1; D may be TRBD1 (5 bases). The CDR3 sequence is 15 residues long. The V gene's germline CDR1 is LNHDA and CDR2 SQIVND (reference sequence). V gave up 4 bases and J gave up 7 bases, with 19 bases separating them. The CDR3 DNA is TGTGCCAGTAGTACGGGGCAGGGATGGAGGAATGAAGCTTTCTTT. The encoded protein is CASSTGQGWRNEAFF. Filled out from reference TRBV19 and TRBJ1-1, the complete variable domain reads DGGITQSPKYLFRKEGQNVTLSCEQNLNHDAMYWYRQDPGQGLRLIYYSQIVNDFQKGDIAEGYSVSREKKESFPLTVTSAQKNPTAFYLCASSTGQGWRNEAFFGQGTRLTVV.

The sample holds a few counts of this clone. The V and J genes are TRBV19 and TRBJ1-5; the D gene is possibly TRBD1 (5 bases). CDR3 size: 17 residues. Deletions cut 7 bases from V and 5 bases from J, with 24 bases between. Germline lookup yields CDR1 LNHDA and CDR2 SQIVND (reference sequence). CDR3: CASTSRGPQVRHQPQHF. In nucleotides, the CDR3 is TGTGCCAGTACCTCACGGGGCCCGCAGGTTCGTCATCAGCCCCAGCATTTT.

The J gene is TRBJ1-6, the V gene TRBV18, with TRBD1 matching over 7 bases. The CDR3 consists of 15 residues. The germline V gene has CDR1 KGHSH and CDR2 LQKENI. V was pared by 3 bases and J by 11 bases, with 10 bases of the junction left unmatched. DNA of the CDR3: TGTGCCAGCTCACCCGTTAGGGGGCTCGAAACACCCCTCCACTTT. It translates to CASSPVRGLETPLHF.

This CDR3 reads CASSLMAGLVGELFF. The CDR3 DNA sequence: TGTGCCAGCAGTTTAATGGCGGGACTTGTCGGGGAGCTGTTTTTT. The chain couples TRBV28 to TRBJ2-2, with D perhaps TRBD2 (6 bases). Trimming took 2 bases from V and 7 from J, leaving 14 bases between them. Germline values: CDR1 MDHEN, CDR2 SYDVKM. The CDR3 is 15 amino acids.

The V and J genes are TRBV18 and TRBJ2-2; the match to TRBD2 covers 11 bases. This CDR3 is built from 16 residues. Germline V gene data show CDR1 as KGHSH and CDR2 as LQKENI. Trimming cost V 4 bases and J 1 base; bases outside gene matches: 2. In DNA form, the CDR3 reads TGTGCCAGCTCACAGACTAGCGGGGAGAACACCGGGGAGCTGTTTTTT. Encoded protein: CASSQTSGENTGELFF.

This clone has a single count. V and J are TRBV18 and TRBJ2-7; 8 positions agree with TRBD2. Trimming took 6 bases from V and 5 from J; bases not matched to a gene: 15. Per the germline V gene, CDR1 is KGHSH and CDR2 is LQKENI. There are 16 residues in the CDR3. The CDR3: CASSNRGQRESNEQYF. For the CDR3, the DNA is TGTGCCAGCTCCAACCGGGGCCAGCGGGAGAGCAACGAGCAGTACTTC.